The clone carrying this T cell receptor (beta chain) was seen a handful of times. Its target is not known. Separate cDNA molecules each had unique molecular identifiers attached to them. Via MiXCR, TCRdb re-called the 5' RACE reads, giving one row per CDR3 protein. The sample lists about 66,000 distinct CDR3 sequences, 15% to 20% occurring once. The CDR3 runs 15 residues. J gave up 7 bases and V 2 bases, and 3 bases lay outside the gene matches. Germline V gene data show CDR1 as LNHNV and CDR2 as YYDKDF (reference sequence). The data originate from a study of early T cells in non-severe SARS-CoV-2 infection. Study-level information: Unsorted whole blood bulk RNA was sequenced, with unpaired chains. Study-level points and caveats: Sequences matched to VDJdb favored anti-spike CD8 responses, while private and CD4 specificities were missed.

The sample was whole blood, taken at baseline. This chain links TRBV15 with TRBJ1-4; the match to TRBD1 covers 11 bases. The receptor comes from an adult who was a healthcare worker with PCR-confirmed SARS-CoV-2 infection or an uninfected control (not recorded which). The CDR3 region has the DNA TGTGCCACCAGCAGACGGACAGGGGGCAGTGAAAAACTGTTTTTT. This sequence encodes CATSRRTGGSEKLFF. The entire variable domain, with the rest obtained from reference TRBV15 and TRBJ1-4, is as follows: DAMVIQNPRYQVTQFGKPVTLSCSQTLNHNVMYWYQQKSSQAPKLLFHYYDKDFNNEADTPDNFQSRRPNTSFCFLDIRSPGLGDTAMYLCATSRRTGGSEKLFFGSGTQLSVL.